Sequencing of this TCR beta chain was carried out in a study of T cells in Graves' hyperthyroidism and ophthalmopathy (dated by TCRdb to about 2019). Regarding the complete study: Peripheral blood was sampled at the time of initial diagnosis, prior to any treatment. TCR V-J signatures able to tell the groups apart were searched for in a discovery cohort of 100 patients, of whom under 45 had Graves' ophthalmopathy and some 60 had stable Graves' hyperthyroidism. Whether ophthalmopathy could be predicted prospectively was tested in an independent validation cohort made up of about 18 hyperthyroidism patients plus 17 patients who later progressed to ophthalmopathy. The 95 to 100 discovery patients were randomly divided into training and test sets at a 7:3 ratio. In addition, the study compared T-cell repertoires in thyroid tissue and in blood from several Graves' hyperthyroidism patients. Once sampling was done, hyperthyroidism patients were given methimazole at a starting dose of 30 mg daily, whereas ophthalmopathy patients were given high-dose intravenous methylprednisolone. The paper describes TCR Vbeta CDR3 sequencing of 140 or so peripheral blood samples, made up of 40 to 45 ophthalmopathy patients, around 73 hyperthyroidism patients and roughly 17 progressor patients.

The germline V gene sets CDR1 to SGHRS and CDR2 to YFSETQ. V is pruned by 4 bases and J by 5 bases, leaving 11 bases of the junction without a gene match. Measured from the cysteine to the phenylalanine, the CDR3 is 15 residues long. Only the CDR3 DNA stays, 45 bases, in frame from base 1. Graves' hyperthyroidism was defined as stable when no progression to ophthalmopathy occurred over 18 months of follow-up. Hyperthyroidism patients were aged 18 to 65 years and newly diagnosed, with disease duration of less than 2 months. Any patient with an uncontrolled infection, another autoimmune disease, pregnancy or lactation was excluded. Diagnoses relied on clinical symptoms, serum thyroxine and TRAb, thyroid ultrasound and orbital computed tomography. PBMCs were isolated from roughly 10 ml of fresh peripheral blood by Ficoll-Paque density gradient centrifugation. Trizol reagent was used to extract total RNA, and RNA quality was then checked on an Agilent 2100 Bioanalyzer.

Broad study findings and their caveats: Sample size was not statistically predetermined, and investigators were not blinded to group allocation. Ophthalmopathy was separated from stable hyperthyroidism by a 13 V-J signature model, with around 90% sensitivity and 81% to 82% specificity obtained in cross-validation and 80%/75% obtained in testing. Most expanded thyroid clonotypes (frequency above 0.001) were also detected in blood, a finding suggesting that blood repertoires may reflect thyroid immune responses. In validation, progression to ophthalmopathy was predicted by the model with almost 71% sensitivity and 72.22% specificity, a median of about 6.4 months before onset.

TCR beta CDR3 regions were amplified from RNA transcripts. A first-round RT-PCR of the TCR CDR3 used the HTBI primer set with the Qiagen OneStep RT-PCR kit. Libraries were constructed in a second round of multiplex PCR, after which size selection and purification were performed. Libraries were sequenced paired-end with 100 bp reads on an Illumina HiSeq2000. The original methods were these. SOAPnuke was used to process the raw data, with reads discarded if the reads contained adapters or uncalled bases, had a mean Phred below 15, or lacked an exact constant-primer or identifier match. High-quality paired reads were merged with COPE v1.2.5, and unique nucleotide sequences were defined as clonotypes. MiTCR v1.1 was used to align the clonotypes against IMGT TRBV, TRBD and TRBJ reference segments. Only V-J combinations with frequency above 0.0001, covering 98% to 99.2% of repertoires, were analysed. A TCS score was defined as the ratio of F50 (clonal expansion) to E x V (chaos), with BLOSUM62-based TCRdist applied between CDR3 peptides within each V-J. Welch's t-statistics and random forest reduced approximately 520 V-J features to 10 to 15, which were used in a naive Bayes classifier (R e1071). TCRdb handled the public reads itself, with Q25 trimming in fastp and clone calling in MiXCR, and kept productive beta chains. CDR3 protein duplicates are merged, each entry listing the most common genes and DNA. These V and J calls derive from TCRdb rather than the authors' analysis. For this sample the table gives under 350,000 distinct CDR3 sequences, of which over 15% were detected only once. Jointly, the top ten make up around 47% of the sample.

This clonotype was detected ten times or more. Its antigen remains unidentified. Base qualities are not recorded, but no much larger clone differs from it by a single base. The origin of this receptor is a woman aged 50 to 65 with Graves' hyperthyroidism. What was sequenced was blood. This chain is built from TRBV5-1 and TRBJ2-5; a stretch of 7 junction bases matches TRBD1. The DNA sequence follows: TGCGCCAGCAGCGCCCCGGGACAGTACGGGGAGACCCAGTACTTC. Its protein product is CASSAPGQYGETQYF.